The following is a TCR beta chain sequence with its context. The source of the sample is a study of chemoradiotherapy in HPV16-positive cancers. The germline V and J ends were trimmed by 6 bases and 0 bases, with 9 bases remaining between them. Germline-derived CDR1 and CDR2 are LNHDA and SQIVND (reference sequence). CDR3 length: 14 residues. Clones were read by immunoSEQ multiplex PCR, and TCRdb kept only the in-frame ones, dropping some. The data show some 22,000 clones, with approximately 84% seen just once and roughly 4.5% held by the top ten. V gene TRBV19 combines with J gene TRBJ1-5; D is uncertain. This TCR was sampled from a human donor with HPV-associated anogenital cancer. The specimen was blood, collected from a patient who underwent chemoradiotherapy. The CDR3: CASSLLNSNQPQHF. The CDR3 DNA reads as TGTGCCAGTAGCCTACTAAATAGCAATCAGCCCCAGCATTTT.